Below, one T cell receptor (beta chain) is given with its context. This sample was included in a study of blood T cell repertoires in COVID-19. Trimming removed 0 bases from V and 3 bases from J, with 3 bases in between. CDR3 size: 13 residues. Germline-derived CDR1 and CDR2 are SGHRS and YFSETQ. Produced via immunoSEQ multiplex PCR; TCRdb's table is partial and in-frame only. In the table there are around 280,000 clones, around 89% of which are singletons. This TCR derives from a young woman with acute COVID-19. The chain employs TRBV5-1 and TRBJ2-2; D ambiguous. Sequencing input: PBMCs or T cells enriched from blood (not recorded which). CDR3 bases: TGCGCCAGCAGCTTGGCTGACACCGGGGAGCTGTTTTTT. It codes for CASSLADTGELFF.